This record covers a single TCR beta chain. No antigen is known for it. This sample was included in a study of CD8+ T cells in alopecia areata. Sorting of PBMCs yielded the CD4+ and CD8+ T cells. cDNA reverse transcribed from extracted RNA served as the sequencing template. Here immunoSEQ multiplex PCR was the method, and the copy in TCRdb shows in-frame clones only, minus some. Among about 100,000 clones listed, roughly 55% were seen once. Trimming cost V 2 bases and J 1 base, with 8 bases left between them. CDR1 is MNHEY and CDR2 is SVGAGI in the germline V gene. The CDR3 has 14 residues. Study-level findings and limits: Normal-skin resident alphabeta T cells also appear among scalp sample sequences. Sharing of TCRs across patients appeared less clear than in mice, possibly for HLA-related reasons.

This receptor was obtained from a human donor with alopecia areata. V usage is TRBV6-5 and J usage is TRBJ1-1, with D perhaps matching TRBD1 (5 bases). The sample taken for sequencing was NKG2D-low CD8+ T cells sorted from blood. The CDR3 DNA reads TGTGCCAGCAGTTACGGACACCGGAACACTGAAGCTTTCTTT. Protein sequence: CASSYGHRNTEAFF.